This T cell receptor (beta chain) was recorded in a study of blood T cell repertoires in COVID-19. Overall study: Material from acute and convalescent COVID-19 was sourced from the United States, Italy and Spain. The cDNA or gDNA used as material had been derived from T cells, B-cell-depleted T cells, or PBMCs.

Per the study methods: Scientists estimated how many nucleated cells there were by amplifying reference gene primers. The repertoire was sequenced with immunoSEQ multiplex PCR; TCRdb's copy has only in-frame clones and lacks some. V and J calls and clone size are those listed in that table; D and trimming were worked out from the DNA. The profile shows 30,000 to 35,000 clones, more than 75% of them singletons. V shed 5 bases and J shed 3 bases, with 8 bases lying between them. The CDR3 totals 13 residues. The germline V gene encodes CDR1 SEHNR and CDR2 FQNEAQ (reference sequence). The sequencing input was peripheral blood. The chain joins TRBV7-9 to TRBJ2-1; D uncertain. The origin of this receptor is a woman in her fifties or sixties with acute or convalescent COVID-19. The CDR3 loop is CASSPRDYNEQFF. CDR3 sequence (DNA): TGTGCCAGCAGCCCAAGAGACTACAATGAGCAGTTCTTC.